Shown below are 8 T cell receptor beta chains from a single sample sequenced in a study of shared clonotypes between healthy human individuals. The protocol was immunoSEQ multiplex PCR, while the TCRdb copy is restricted to in-frame clones and leaves out a portion. Of 2 million to 2.5 million clones listed, about 90% are singletons. The sample taken for sequencing was naive CD4+ T cells from PBMCs. Subset denoted: CD45RA+ positively selected. The receptor source for this set is a young man in good health. Some clones in this sample may be carry-over from other donors' samples.

The chain has TRBV5-1 and TRBJ1-1, with D tentatively TRBD1 (6 bases). V was clipped by 4 bases and J by 5 bases, with 18 bases between them. Germline CDR1 reads SGHRS; CDR2 reads YFSETQ. This CDR3 has 15 amino acids. Here the CDR3 reads CASSPTGQMGTEAFF. The CDR3 DNA reads TGCGCCAGCAGCCCTACGGGACAAATGGGAACTGAAGCTTTCTTT.

J is TRBJ2-2 and V is TRBV5-1; no clear D gene. V lost 3 bases and J 1 base, leaving 13 bases between the germline ends. Per the germline V gene, CDR1 is SGHRS and CDR2 is YFSETQ. The CDR3 sequence is 16 residues long. The CDR3 region has the DNA TGCGCCAGCAGCTCTTCGGTAGGGAAGAACACCGGGGAGCTGTTTTTT. It codes for CASSSSVGKNTGELFF.

V gene TRBV5-1 combines with J gene TRBJ2-7, with D possibly TRBD2 on 6 matching bases. The CDR3 is 14 residues long. V lost 3 bases, J lost 5 bases, and 15 bases lay in between. The V gene's germline CDR1 is SGHRS and CDR2 YFSETQ. DNA of the CDR3: TGCGCCAGCAGCTCCCTCCAGGGAGGCGACGAGCAGTACTTC. It encodes CASSSLQGGDEQYF.

The rearrangement uses TRBV2 and TRBJ2-3; D is unresolved. CDR1 SNHLY and CDR2 FYNNEI come from the germline V gene. V lost 3 bases, J lost 3 bases, and 13 bases lay in between. The CDR3 covers 15 residues. CDR3 region: CASSEFAYITDTQYF. CDR3 coding DNA: TGTGCCAGCAGTGAGTTTGCGTATATTACAGATACGCAGTATTTT. Full variable domain (remainder filled in from reference TRBV2 and TRBJ2-3): EPEVTQTPSHQVTQMGQEVILRCVPISNHLYFYWYRQILGQKVEFLVSFYNNEISEKSEIFDDQFSVERPDGSNFTLKIRSTKLEDSAMYFCASSEFAYITDTQYFGPGTRLTVL.

This chain uses TRBV28 with TRBJ1-5, with 8 bases aligning to TRBD1. The CDR3 runs 17 residues. In germline, CDR1 is MDHEN, CDR2 SYDVKM. V lost 2 bases to trimming and J lost 7 bases; unmatched junction nucleotides: 13. CDR3 sequence (DNA): TGTGCCAGCAGTTTAAGTCTGGGCAGGGGGCTGGGCCAGCCCCAGCATTTT. This encodes CASSLSLGRGLGQPQHF.

This chain uses TRBV29-1 with TRBJ1-1, with D possibly TRBD1 on 6 matching bases. The V end was cut by 5 bases, the J end by 6 bases, with 16 bases between. This CDR3 has 13 residues. Germline loops: CDR1 SQVTM, CDR2 ANQGSEA. The CDR3 loop is CSVLGAGLAEAFF. DNA for the CDR3: TGCAGCGTTTTGGGGGCTGGGTTGGCTGAAGCTTTCTTT. Full variable domain (remainder filled in from reference TRBV29-1 and TRBJ1-1): SAVISQKPSRDICQRGTSLTIQCQVDSQVTMMFWYRQQPGQSLTLIATANQGSEATYESGFVIDKFPISRPNLTFSTLTVSNMSPEDSSIYLCSVLGAGLAEAFFGQGTRLTVV.

This chain links TRBV27 with TRBJ1-2; 9 positions match TRBD1. The ends lost 3 bases at V and 2 bases at J; junction bases unmatched: 7. The CDR3 loop spans 16 amino acids. CDR1 MNHEY and CDR2 SMNVEV come from the germline V gene (reference sequence). The CDR3 bases are TGTGCCAGCAGTTTTTTCCGGGACAGGGCGAACTATGGCTACACCTTC. Encoded protein: CASSFFRDRANYGYTF.

The J gene is TRBJ2-7, the V gene TRBV7-2; TRBD1 or TRBD2 may be the D gene (6 bases each). This CDR3 region has 12 residues. Trimming left V 7 bases short and J 3 bases short, with 10 bases between. In germline, CDR1 is SGHTA, CDR2 FQGNSA. CDR3 sequence reads: CASKEGGYEQYF. CDR3 nucleotide sequence: TGTGCCAGCAAAGAGGGGGGCTACGAGCAGTACTTC. The whole variable domain, remainder taken from reference TRBV7-2 and TRBJ2-7, is GAGVSQSPSNKVTEKGKDVELRCDPISGHTALYWYRQSLGQGLEFLIYFQGNSAPDKSGLPSDRFSAERTGGSVSTLTIQRTQQEDSAVYLCASKEGGYEQYFGPGTRLTVT.